Listed below are T cell receptor beta chains from one sample, sequenced in a study of regulatory T cells in long-lasting Graves disease. TCRdb independently ran MiXCR on the multiplex PCR reads; one entry per CDR3 protein. This sample has roughly 320,000 distinct CDR3 sequences, with over 15% found just once. These data also formed part of another study, on T cells in Graves' hyperthyroidism and ophthalmopathy.

This specimen was peripheral blood mononuclear cells (PBMCs), taken at new diagnosis, from a patient treated with antithyroid drugs. The receptor source for this set is a man aged 35 to 55 with Graves disease. CDR3s include the opening cysteine and the closing phenylalanine or tryptophan. The D gene is left open where the match is weak. Size is omitted from some rows. Given values are once, few, many or a class for expanded clones.

TRBV11-2	TRBJ1-6	NA	many	TGTGCCAGCAGCTTTGCAGGGAAGGGTTCACCCCTCCACTTT	CASSFAGKGSPLHF
TRBV5-1	TRBJ2-3	TRBD2	NA	TGCGCCAGCCGGACTAGCGGGGCCGCAGATACGCAGTATTTT	CASRTSGAADTQYF
TRBV28	TRBJ2-1	NA	many	TGTGCCAGCAGTCCTGCGGGACAATCTGGCAATGAGCAGTTCTTC	CASSPAGQSGNEQFF
TRBV4-1	TRBJ1-6	TRBD1	many	TGCGCCAGCAGCCAGGGAGACAGGGACTATAATTCACCCCTCCACTTT	CASSQGDRDYNSPLHF
TRBV7-3	TRBJ2-7	TRBD1	many	TGTGCCAGCAGCTCCTGGACAGGGGGGGAGCAGTACTTC	CASSSWTGGEQYF
TRBV2	TRBJ2-5	TRBD1	NA	TGTGCCAGTTTCCGGGACAGGGCCCAAGAGACCCAGTACTTC	CASFRDRAQETQYF
TRBV5-1	TRBJ2-3	NA	many	TGCGCCAGCAGCTTTAAGGACACAGCCACAGATACGCAGTATTTT	CASSFKDTATDTQYF
TRBV18	TRBJ1-5	TRBD1	many	TGTGCCAGCTCACTACAGGGGAATAGCAATCAGCCCCAGCATTTT	CASSLQGNSNQPQHF
TRBV7-9	TRBJ1-3	NA	few	TGTGCCAGCAGCCCTCGGGGCGGGCACTCTGGAAACACCATATATTTT	CASSPRGGHSGNTIYF
TRBV5-1	TRBJ1-5	NA	NA	TGCGCCAGCAGCTTAGGTCCCCGGGGACAGCCCCAGCATTTT	CASSLGPRGQPQHF
TRBV7-2	TRBJ2-7	NA	many	TGTGCCAGCAGCTTAGACAGCTCCTACGAGCAGTACTTC	CASSLDSSYEQYF
TRBV14	TRBJ2-2	NA	NA	TGTGCCAGCAGCCAAGATTGGGGGAACACCGGGGAGCTGTTTTTT	CASSQDWGNTGELFF
TRBV5-1	TRBJ2-7	TRBD1	many	TGCGCCAGCAGCACGCGAGGACAGGGACGAAACGAGCAGTACTTC	CASSTRGQGRNEQYF
TRBV7-3	TRBJ2-2	NA	NA	TGTGCCAGCAGCTTCGCCGGGGGATCTAACACCGGGGAGCTGTTTTTT	CASSFAGGSNTGELFF
TRBV15	TRBJ1-5	TRBD1	few	TGTGCCACCAGCAGGGGGACAGGGCAGGAACAGCCCCAGCATTTT	CATSRGTGQEQPQHF
TRBV20-1	TRBJ1-5	NA	many	TGCAGTGCTACACAATTAGTGAATCAGCCCCAGCATTTT	CSATQLVNQPQHF
TRBV11-2	TRBJ2-1	NA	NA	TGTGCCAGCAGCCAGGACGGGGGCCGGGGCAATGAGCAGTTCTTC	CASSQDGGRGNEQFF
TRBV12-3/TRBV12-4	TRBJ2-2	TRBD2	many	TGTGCCAGCAGTTTTTTAGCGGGGGGGCCCGGGGAGCTGTTTTTT	CASSFLAGGPGELFF
TRBV20-1	TRBJ1-4	TRBD1	NA	TGCAGTGTCAGGGGGCAGCTTAATGAAAAACTGTTTTTT	CSVRGQLNEKLFF
TRBV5-5	TRBJ2-3	NA	few	TGTGCCAGCAGCTTGGAGTCCTGGGGACACTCTGATACGCAGTATTTT	CASSLESWGHSDTQYF
TRBV6-1	TRBJ2-2	NA	many	TGTGCCAGCGCTCGGCGCAGGGATGCCACCGGGGAGCTGTTTTTT	CASARRRDATGELFF
TRBV20-1	TRBJ2-7	TRBD1	many	TGCAGTGCTGGGCAACGACAGGGGGCCTACGAGCAGTACTTC	CSAGQRQGAYEQYF
TRBV6-2/TRBV6-3	TRBJ2-3	TRBD2	many	TGTGCCAGCAGTCGACCTAGCGGACCTAGCACAGATACGCAGTATTTT	CASSRPSGPSTDTQYF
TRBV7-8	TRBJ1-6	NA	many	TGTGCCAGCAGCGACATTAAGGGGATAGATTCACCCCTCCACTTT	CASSDIKGIDSPLHF
TRBV20-1	TRBJ2-1	NA	few	TGCAGTGCTGGCGCCCGGTCCCCACGCAATGAGCAGTTCTTC	CSAGARSPRNEQFF
TRBV11-2	TRBJ2-5	TRBD2	many	TGTGCCAGCAGCCCTGGGACTAGCGTATACCAAGAGACCCAGTACTTC	CASSPGTSVYQETQYF
TRBV30	TRBJ1-5	NA	NA	TGTGCCTGGAGTAGTCACGGGTTTCAGCCCCAGCATTTT	CAWSSHGFQPQHF
TRBV18	TRBJ2-1	NA	many	TGTGCCAGCTCACCAGGGAATGGCAATGAGCAGTTCTTC	CASSPGNGNEQFF
TRBV7-3	TRBJ2-1	TRBD1	many	TGTGCCAGCAGCTCCTCGACAGGGCCCTCCCCCTACAATGAGCAGTTCTTC	CASSSSTGPSPYNEQFF
TRBV19	TRBJ2-7	NA	NA	TGTGCCAGTAGTATGAATGGATTAAGTCCCGAGCAGTACTTC	CASSMNGLSPEQYF
TRBV28	TRBJ2-1	TRBD1	many	TGTGCCAGCTGGCTTACAGGGGGCTCCTACAATGAGCAGTTCTTC	CASWLTGGSYNEQFF
TRBV5-4	TRBJ1-4	NA	many	TGTGCCAGCAGCCGGGACACTAATGAAAAACTGTTTTTT	CASSRDTNEKLFF